Many counts were recorded for the clone carrying this T cell receptor (beta chain). The data were taken from a study of T cells after yellow fever vaccination. On the study more broadly: Low-cell-number fractions were prepared with SMART-Seq v4 Ultra Low Input.

The germline CDR1 and CDR2 sequences are SGHNT and YYREEE (reference sequence). The CDR3 extends over 12 amino acids. With 2 bases removed from V and 3 bases from J, the gap between germline ends came to 6 bases. TCRdb processed the 5' RACE reads anew with MiXCR; each CDR3 protein has one entry. Among over 25,000 distinct CDR3 sequences, about 10% were seen once, and the ten largest hold around 10%. General observations from the study: The booster response re-showed most primary clones: around 96% CD4, about 89% CD8. Of the clonotypes, a small share occurred in both CD4 and CD8 compartments. Contaminating bulk clonotypes could be abundant in FACS-sorted repertoires.

This chain links TRBV5-4 with TRBJ2-7, with unresolved D. The TCR sequence derives from a man aged 18 to 35 who received the YFV17D yellow fever vaccine. The input for sequencing was PBMCs, either bulk or a sorted T-cell subset (CD4+, CD8+, memory, or dextramer-sorted; not recorded which), taken around 15 days after the first yellow fever vaccination. The CDR3 DNA follows: TGTGCCAGCAGCTTAGGCTTCTACGAGCAGTACTTC. Amino acids: CASSLGFYEQYF.